This T cell receptor beta chain was recovered during a study of patients and donors after allogeneic stem cell transplantation. This clonotype was recorded a few times. Germline V gene lookup returns CDR1 LNHNV and CDR2 YYDKDF (reference sequence). J was trimmed by 3 bases and V by 0 bases; bases with no gene match: 3. CDR3 length: 15 amino acids. TCRdb analysed the RT-PCR reads with MiXCR anew, one entry per CDR3 protein. The data contain under 30,000 distinct CDR3 sequences, 6.5% to 10% of them singletons. The V call is TRBV15, the J call TRBJ2-5, with 8 bases identical to TRBD2. The sample was blood, either unsorted or a sorted T cell fraction (not recorded which). This TCR derives from a human donor who was either an allogeneic HSCT recipient or a stem cell or donor lymphocyte infusion donor (not recorded which). It is not recorded whose cells these are; they may come from a transplant donor. CDR3 in amino acids: CATSRDLAGKETQYF. For the CDR3, the DNA is TGTGCCACCAGCAGAGACTTAGCGGGGAAAGAGACCCAGTACTTC.